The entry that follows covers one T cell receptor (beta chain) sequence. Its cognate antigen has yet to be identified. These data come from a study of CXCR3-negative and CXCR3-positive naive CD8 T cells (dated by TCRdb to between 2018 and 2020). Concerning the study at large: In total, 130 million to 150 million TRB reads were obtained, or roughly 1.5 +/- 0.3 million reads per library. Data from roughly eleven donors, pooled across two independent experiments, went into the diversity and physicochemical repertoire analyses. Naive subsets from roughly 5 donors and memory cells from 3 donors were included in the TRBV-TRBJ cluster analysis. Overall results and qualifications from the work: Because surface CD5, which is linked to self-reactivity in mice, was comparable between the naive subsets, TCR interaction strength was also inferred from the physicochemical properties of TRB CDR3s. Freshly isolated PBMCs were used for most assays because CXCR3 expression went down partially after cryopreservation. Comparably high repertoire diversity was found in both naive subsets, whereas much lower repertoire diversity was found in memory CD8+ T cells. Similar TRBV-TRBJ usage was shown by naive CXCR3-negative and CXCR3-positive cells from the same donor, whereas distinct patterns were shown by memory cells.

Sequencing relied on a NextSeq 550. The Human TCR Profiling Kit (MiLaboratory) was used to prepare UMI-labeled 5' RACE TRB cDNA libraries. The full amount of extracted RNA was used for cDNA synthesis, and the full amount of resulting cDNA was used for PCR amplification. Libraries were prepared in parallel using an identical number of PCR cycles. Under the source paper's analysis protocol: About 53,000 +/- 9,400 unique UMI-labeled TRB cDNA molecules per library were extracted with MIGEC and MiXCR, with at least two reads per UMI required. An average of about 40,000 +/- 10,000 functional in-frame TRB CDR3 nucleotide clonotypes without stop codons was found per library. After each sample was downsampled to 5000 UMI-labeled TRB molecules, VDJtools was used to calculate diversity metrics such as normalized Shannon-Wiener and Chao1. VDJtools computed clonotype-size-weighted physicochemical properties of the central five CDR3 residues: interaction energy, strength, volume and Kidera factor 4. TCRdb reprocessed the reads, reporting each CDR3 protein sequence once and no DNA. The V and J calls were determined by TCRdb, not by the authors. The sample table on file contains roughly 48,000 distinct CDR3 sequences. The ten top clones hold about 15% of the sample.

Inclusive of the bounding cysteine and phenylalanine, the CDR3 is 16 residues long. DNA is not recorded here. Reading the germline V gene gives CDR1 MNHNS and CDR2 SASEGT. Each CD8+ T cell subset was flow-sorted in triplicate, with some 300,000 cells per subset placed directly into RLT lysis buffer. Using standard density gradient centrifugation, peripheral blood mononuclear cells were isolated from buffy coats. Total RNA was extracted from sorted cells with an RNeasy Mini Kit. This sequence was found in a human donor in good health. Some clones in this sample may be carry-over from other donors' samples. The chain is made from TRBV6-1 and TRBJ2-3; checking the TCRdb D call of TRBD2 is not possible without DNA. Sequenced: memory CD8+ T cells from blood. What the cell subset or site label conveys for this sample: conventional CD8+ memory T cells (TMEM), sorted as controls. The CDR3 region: CASSEGPSAEKDTQYF.